This TCR beta chain was identified in a study of blood T cells in healthy people across ages. Primed by a sample-barcoded 5' primer and a J-beta primer mix, a second PCR proceeded for 7 to 11 cycles. Each cDNA molecule was tagged by a template-switch adaptor that had 12 random nucleotides. A single record per CDR3 protein comes from TCRdb applying MiXCR to the 5' RACE reads. Found here are under 850,000 distinct CDR3 sequences, 35% to 40% of them singletons; the top ten hold approximately 13%. Study findings and constraints: What prevented conclusive comparison of naive and antigen-experienced cells was that PBMCs were unsorted.

All donors came from Russia, were Caucasian and healthy, and spanned ages roughly 6 to 100. With regard to this clonotype: Its antigen is as yet unknown. An end of the junction differs from the germline gene, which may be a read error.

Germline V gives CDR1 SGHTA, CDR2 FQGNSA. The CDR3 consists of 15 residues. This receptor was identified in a man between 18 and 29 years old in good health. The genes are TRBV7-2 and TRBJ2-1; TRBD2 agrees at 8 bases. Specimen: blood. The CDR3 nucleotides read TGTGCCAGCAACTTACATGCGGGGGGTAGCAATGAGCAGTTCTTC. This translates into CASNLHAGGSNEQFF.